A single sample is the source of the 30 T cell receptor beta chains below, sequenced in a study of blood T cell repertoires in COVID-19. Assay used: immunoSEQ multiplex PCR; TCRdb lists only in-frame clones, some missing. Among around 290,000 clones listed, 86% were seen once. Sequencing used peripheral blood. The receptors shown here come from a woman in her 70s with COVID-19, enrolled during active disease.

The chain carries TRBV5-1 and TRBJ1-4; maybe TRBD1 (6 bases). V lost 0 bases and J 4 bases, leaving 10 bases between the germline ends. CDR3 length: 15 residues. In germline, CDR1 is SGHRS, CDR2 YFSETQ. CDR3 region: CASSLEQGHNEKLFF. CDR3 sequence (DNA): TGCGCCAGCAGCTTGGAACAGGGACATAATGAAAAACTGTTTTTT.

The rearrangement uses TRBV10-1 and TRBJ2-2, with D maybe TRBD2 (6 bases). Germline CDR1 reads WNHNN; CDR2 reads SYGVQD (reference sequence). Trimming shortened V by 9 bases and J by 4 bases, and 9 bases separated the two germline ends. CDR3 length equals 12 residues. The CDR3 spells CASGGGTGELFF. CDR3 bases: TGCGCCAGTGGGGGAGGCACCGGGGAGCTGTTTTTT.

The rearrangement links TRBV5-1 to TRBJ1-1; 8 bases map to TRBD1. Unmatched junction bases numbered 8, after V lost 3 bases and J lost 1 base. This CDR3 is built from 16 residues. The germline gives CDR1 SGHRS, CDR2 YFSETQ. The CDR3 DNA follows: TGCGCCAGCAGCTACGGGACAGGTCAGTGGAACACTGAAGCTTTCTTT. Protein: CASSYGTGQWNTEAFF. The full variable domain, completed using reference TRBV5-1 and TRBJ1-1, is KAGVTQTPRYLIKTRGQQVTLSCSPISGHRSVSWYQQTPGQGLQFLFEYFSETQRNKGNFPGRFSGRQFSNSRSEMNVSTLELGDSALYLCASSYGTGQWNTEAFFGQGTRLTVV.

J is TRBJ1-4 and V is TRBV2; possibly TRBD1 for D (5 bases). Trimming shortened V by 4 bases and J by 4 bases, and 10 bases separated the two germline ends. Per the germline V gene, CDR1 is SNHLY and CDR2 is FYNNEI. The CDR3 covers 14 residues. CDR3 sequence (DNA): TGTGCCAGCAGTGGCTGGGGCCTTAATGAAAAACTGTTTTTT. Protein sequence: CASSGWGLNEKLFF.

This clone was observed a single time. CDR3 region: CASSYDTDYGYTF. CDR3 nucleotides: TGCGCCAGCAGCTATGACACAGACTATGGCTACACCTTC. The chain is built from TRBV5-1 and TRBJ1-2; D is ambiguous. The CDR3 contains 13 residues. CDR1 and CDR2 from the germline V gene are SGHRS and YFSETQ. Trimming took 3 bases from V and 3 from J, leaving 9 bases between them.

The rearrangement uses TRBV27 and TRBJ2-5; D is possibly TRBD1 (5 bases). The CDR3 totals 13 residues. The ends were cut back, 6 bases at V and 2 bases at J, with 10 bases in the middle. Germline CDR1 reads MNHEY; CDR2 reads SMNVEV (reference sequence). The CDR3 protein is CASRAQVQETQYF. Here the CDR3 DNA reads TGTGCCAGCAGGGCACAGGTTCAAGAGACCCAGTACTTC.

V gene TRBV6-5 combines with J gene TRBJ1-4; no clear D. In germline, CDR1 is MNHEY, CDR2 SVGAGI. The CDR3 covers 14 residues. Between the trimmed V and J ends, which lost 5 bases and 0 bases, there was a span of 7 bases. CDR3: CASSTTATNEKLFF. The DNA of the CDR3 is TGTGCCAGCAGTACCACGGCAACTAATGAAAAACTGTTTTTT.

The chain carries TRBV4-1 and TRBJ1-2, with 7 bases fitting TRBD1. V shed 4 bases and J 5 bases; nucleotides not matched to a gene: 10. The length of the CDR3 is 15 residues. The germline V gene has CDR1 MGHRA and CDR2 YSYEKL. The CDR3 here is CASSPAGTVRYGYTF. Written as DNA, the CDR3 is TGCGCCAGCAGCCCTGCCGGGACAGTGAGGTATGGCTACACCTTC.

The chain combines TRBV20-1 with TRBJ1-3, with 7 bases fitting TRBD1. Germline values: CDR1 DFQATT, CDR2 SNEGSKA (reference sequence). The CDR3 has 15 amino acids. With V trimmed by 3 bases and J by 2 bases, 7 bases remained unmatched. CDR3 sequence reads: CSASFSGTAGNTIYF. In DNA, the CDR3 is TGCAGTGCTAGTTTCTCCGGGACAGCTGGAAACACCATATATTTT.

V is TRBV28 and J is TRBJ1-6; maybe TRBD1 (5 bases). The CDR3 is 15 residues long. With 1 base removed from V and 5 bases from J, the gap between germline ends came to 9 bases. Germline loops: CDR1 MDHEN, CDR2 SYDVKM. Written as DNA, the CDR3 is TGTGCCAGCAGTTTATCGTTAGGGGATAATTCACCCCTCCACTTT. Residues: CASSLSLGDNSPLHF.

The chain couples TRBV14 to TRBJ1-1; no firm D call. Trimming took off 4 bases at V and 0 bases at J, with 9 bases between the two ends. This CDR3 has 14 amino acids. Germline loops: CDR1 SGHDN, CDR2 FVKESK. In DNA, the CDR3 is TGTGCCAGCAGCCGCAGTCCCATGAACACTGAAGCTTTCTTT. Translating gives CASSRSPMNTEAFF.

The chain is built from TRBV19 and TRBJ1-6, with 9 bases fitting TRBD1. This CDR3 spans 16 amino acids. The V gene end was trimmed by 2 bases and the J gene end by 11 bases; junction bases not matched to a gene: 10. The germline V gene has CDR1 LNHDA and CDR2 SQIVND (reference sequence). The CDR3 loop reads CASSILTTGGMAPLHF. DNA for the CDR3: TGTGCCAGTAGTATATTGACCACAGGGGGCATGGCACCCCTCCACTTT.

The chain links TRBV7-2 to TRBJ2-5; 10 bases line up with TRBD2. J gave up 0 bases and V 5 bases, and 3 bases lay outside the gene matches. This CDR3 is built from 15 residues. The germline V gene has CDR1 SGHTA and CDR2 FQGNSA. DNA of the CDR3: TGTGCCAGCAGCCCAGCGGGGGGGGACCAAGAGACCCAGTACTTC. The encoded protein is CASSPAGGDQETQYF.

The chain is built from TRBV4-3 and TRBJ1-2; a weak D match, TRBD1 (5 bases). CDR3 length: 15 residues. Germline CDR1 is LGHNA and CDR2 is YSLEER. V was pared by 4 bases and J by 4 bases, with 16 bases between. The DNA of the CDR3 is TGCGCCAGCAGCCCAAACAGGAACCTCGGCTATGGCTACACCTTC. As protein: CASSPNRNLGYGYTF.

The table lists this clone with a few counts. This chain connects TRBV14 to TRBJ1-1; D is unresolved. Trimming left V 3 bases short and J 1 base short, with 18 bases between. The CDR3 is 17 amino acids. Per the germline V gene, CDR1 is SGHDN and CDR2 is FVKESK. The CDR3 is CASSQLAPLKRNTEAFF. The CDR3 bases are TGTGCCAGCAGCCAGCTGGCCCCTTTGAAAAGGAACACTGAAGCTTTCTTT.

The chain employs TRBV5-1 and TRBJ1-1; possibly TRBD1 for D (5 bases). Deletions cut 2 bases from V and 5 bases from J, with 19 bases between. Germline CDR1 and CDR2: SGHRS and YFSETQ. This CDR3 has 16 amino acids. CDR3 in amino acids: CASSLGGALSGTEAFF. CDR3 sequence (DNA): TGCGCCAGCAGCTTAGGTGGGGCCCTATCTGGGACTGAAGCTTTCTTT.

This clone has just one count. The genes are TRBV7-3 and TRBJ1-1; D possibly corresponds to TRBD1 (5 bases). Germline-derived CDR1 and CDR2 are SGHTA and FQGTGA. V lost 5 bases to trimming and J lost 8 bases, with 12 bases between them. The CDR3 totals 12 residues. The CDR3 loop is CASSQGAGEAFF. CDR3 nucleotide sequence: TGTGCCAGCAGCCAAGGGGCAGGGGAAGCTTTCTTT.

DNA of the CDR3: TGTGCCAGCAGTGCACAACAGGGACAGCCCCAGCATTTT. Translation gives CASSAQQGQPQHF. This chain links TRBV6-1 with TRBJ1-5, with D possibly TRBD1 on 6 matching bases. With 4 bases removed from V and 7 bases from J, the gap between germline ends came to 11 bases. The CDR3 extends over 13 amino acids. Germline assignment: CDR1 MNHNS and CDR2 SASEGT.

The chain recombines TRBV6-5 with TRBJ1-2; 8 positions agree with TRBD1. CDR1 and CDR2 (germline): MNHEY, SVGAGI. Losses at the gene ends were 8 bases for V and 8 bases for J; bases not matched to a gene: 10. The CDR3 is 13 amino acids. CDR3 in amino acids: CASRQGMWRGYTF. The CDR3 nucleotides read TGTGCCAGCCGACAGGGGATGTGGAGGGGCTACACCTTC.

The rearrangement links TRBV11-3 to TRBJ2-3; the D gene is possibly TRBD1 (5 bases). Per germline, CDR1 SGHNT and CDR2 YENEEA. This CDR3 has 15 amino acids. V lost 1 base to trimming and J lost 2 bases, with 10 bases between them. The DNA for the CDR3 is TGTGCCAGCAGCTTAGGGGGCAGACCCACAGATACGCAGTATTTT. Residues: CASSLGGRPTDTQYF.

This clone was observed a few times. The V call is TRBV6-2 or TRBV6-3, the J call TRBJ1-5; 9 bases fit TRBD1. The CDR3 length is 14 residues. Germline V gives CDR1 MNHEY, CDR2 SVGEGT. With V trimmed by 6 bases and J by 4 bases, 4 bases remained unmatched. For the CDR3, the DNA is TGTGCCAGCAGCCGGACAGGGGCGAATCAGCCCCAGCATTTT. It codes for CASSRTGANQPQHF.

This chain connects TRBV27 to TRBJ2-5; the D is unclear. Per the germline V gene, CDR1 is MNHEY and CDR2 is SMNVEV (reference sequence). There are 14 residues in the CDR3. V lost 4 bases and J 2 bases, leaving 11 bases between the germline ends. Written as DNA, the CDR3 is TGTGCCAGCAGTTCCCCAGACAATCAAGAGACCCAGTACTTC. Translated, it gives CASSSPDNQETQYF.

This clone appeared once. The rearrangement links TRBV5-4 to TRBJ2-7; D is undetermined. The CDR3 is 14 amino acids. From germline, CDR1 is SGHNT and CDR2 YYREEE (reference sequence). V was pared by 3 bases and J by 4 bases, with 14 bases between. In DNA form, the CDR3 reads TGTGCCAGCAGCTCCCCCGAGACACCGTACGAGCAGTACTTC. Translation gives CASSSPETPYEQYF.

CDR3 coding DNA: TGCAGCGTGGAGGGGCAGGGGGCCAATGAGCAGTTCTTC. It yields the protein CSVEGQGANEQFF. The chain has TRBV29-1 and TRBJ2-1; 8 bases match TRBD1. The J segment lost 6 bases and the V segment lost 6 bases, leaving 7 bases of the junction unmatched. Germline V lookup: CDR1 SQVTM, CDR2 ANQGSEA. This CDR3 has 13 residues.

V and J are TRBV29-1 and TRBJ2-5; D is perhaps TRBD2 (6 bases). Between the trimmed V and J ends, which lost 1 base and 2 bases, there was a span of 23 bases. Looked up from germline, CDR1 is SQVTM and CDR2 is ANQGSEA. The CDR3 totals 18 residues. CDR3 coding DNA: TGCAGCGTTGAAGCCCATCCTGGAGGGCGACACCTTCAAGAGACCCAGTACTTC. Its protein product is CSVEAHPGGRHLQETQYF.

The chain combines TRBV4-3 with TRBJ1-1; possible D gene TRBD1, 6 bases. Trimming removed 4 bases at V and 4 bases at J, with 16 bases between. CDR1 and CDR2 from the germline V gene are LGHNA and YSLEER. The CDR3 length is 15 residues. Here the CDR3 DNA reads TGCGCCAGCAGCCCTCGGCAGGGAGGGGGCACTGAAGCTTTCTTT. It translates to CASSPRQGGGTEAFF.

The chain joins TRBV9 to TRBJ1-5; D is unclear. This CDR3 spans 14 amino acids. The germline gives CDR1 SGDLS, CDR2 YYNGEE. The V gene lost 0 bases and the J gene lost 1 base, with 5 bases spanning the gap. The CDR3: CASSVDGSNQPQHF. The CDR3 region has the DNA TGTGCCAGCAGCGTAGACGGGAGCAATCAGCCCCAGCATTTT.

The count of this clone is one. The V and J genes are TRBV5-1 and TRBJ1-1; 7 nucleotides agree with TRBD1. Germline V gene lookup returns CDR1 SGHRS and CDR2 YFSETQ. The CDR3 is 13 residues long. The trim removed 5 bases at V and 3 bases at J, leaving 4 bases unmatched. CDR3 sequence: CASRQGRDTEAFF. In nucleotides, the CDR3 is TGCGCCAGCAGACAGGGGAGAGACACTGAAGCTTTCTTT.

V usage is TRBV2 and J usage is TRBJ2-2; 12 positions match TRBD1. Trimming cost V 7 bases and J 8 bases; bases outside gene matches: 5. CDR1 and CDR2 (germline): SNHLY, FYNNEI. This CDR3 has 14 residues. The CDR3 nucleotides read TGTGCCAGCAAGGGACAGGGGGCAGCGGGGGAGCTGTTTTTT. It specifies CASKGQGAAGELFF. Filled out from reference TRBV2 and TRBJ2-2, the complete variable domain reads EPEVTQTPSHQVTQMGQEVILRCVPISNHLYFYWYRQILGQKVEFLVSFYNNEISEKSEIFDDQFSVERPDGSNFTLKIRSTKLEDSAMYFCASKGQGAAGELFFGEGSRLTVL.

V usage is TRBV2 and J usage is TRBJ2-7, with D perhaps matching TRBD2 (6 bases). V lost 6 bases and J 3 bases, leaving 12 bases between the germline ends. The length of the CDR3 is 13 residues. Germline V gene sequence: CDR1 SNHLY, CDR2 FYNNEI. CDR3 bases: TGTGCCAGCAGAGGAGTAGCGGACTACGAGCAGTACTTC. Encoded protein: CASRGVADYEQYF.